The 6 T cell receptor beta chains listed next were all sequenced from one sample in a study of cytomegalovirus exposure and HLA in healthy donors. The PCR made use of 60 Vbeta and 13 Jbeta primers. TCRdb's table, derived via immunoSEQ multiplex PCR, lists solely in-frame clones and lacks some. The sample has about 160,000 clones; approximately 80% are singletons. The sample taken for sequencing was PBMCs. Every receptor here comes from a woman in her forties or fifties in good health and CMV-seronegative.

CDR3 in amino acids: CASSPLRTSGNNEQFF. The CDR3 DNA sequence: TGTGCCAGCAGTCCACTACGGACTAGCGGAAACAATGAGCAGTTCTTC. The J gene is TRBJ2-1, the V gene TRBV28; 10 nucleotides agree with TRBD2. Losses at the gene ends were 5 bases for V and 5 bases for J; bases not matched to a gene: 9. Germline V lookup: CDR1 MDHEN, CDR2 SYDVKM. CDR3 size: 16 residues.

The V and J genes are TRBV6-5 and TRBJ1-2; D gene ambiguous. Germline lookup yields CDR1 MNHEY and CDR2 SVGAGI. This CDR3 has 12 residues. The V and J ends lost 2 bases and 5 bases respectively, with 6 bases between them. CDR3 sequence: CASSYRGYGYTF. The CDR3 DNA reads as TGTGCCAGCAGTTACCGGGGTTATGGCTACACCTTC.

In DNA form, the CDR3 reads TGTGCCAGTGGGGCCCTACGAGGCTATGGCTACACCTTC. Protein sequence: CASGALRGYGYTF. The chain uses TRBV19 and TRBJ1-2; TRBD1 might be the D (5 bases). Germline V gene data show CDR1 as LNHDA and CDR2 as SQIVND (reference sequence). V was clipped by 8 bases and J by 4 bases, with 14 bases between them. CDR3 length equals 13 residues.

The rearrangement links TRBV9 to TRBJ2-7; 10 bases agree with TRBD1. Looked up from germline, CDR1 is SGDLS and CDR2 is YYNGEE. This CDR3 contains 13 residues. J was trimmed by 5 bases and V by 3 bases; bases with no gene match: 2. CDR3 region: CASSAGTGDEQYF. CDR3 bases: TGTGCCAGCAGCGCCGGGACAGGGGACGAGCAGTACTTC.

This chain uses TRBV4-3 with TRBJ2-1, with D possibly matching TRBD2 (5 bases). The V end lost 1 base, the J end lost 4 bases, and 11 bases lay between the germline ends. Germline V lookup: CDR1 LGHNA, CDR2 YSLEER. The CDR3 is 15 residues long. The CDR3 coding sequence is TGCGCCAGCAGCCAAGTAGCTAGCTCTTACAATGAGCAGTTCTTC. This codes for CASSQVASSYNEQFF.

The chain recombines TRBV7-8 with TRBJ2-5, with 12 bases identical to TRBD1. The tail of the sequence fits TRBJ2-7 better, so the J call may be wrong. The CDR3 spans 15 residues. The germline V gene encodes CDR1 SGHVS and CDR2 FQNEAQ. The CDR3 protein is CASSIRDRGLNEQYF. The CDR3 region has the DNA TGTGCCAGCAGCATCCGGGACAGGGGGCTCAACGAGCAGTACTTC.